One and the same sample provided the 12 T cell receptor beta chains below, sequenced in a study of vaccination and CD4 T cells after COVID-19. The Oncomine TCR Beta short-read assay sequenced DNA from cultured CD4+ T cells. One entry per CDR3 protein results from TCRdb running MiXCR on the PCR reads. The profile covers about 6,500 distinct CDR3 sequences, with around 47% appearing a single time and 30% to 40% taken by the ten largest. Regarding treatment: approximately nine-day PBMC culture with coronavirus spike peptide pools or control peptides (ViraFEST assay). Those CD4+ T cells from the unexposed donor predate the COVID-19 pandemic (2011-2018). No antigen has been identified for these receptors. The source material was CD4+ T cells from blood, cultured in vitro. These receptors originate from a human donor in good health.

This clonotype appeared a few times. The gene calls are TRBV6-1 and TRBJ2-3, with D perhaps assigned TRBD1 or TRBD2 (5 bases each). The CDR3 contains 16 residues. V lost 3 bases to trimming and J lost 2 bases, with 15 bases between them. Germline V gives CDR1 MNHNS, CDR2 SASEGT. CDR3: CASSDPGPLNTDTQYF. The CDR3 nucleotides read TGTGCCAGCAGTGATCCGGGACCACTAAACACAGATACGCAGTATTTT.

The genes are TRBV7-6 and TRBJ2-1, with D possibly called TRBD1 or TRBD2 (5 bases each). The CDR3 is 14 residues long. Germline CDR1 is SGHVS and CDR2 is FNYEAQ. V shed 4 bases and J shed 9 bases, with 16 bases lying between them. The CDR3 DNA sequence: TGTGCCAGCAGCTCACCCGTAGCGAGGGGTGAGCAGTTCTTC. Amino acids: CASSSPVARGEQFF.

This clonotype was detected a few times. This chain uses TRBV21-1 with TRBJ1-6; the DNA was not used to check the table's D call, TRBD1. TRBV21-1 is listed as a pseudogene. The CDR3 extends over 18 amino acids. The CDR3 sequence: CASSKALGTGGCNSPLHF. The CDR3 DNA reads TGTGCCAGCAGCAAAGCGCTTGGGACAGGGGGTTGTAATTCACCCCTCCACTTT.

A few counts support this clonotype. V usage is TRBV7-8 and J usage is TRBJ1-3, with D tentatively TRBD1 (6 bases). V lost 5 bases and J lost 6, with 14 bases in between. CDR3 length equals 14 residues. From germline, CDR1 is SGHVS and CDR2 FQNEAQ. The CDR3 DNA follows: TGTGCCAGCAGCAAAGACGGGGGACAAAACACCATATATTTT. It is translated as CASSKDGGQNTIYF.

The chain has TRBV11-3 and TRBJ2-3; weak D call: TRBD1 (6 bases). CDR3 length: 13 residues. Germline CDR1 SGHNT, CDR2 YENEEA. V dropped 1 base and J dropped 9 bases, with 11 bases sitting between them. CDR3 sequence: CASSLVLGGTQYF. CDR3 nucleotides: TGTGCCAGCAGCTTAGTACTAGGGGGAACGCAGTATTTT.

In this sample, this clonotype turned up a few times. V usage is TRBV6-2 or TRBV6-3 and J usage is TRBJ2-7; TRBD2 agrees at 12 bases. This CDR3 region has 14 residues. Germline V gene data show CDR1 as MNHEY and CDR2 as SVGEGT. V trimming: 4 bases; J trimming: 4 bases; junction bases outside the gene matches: 2. The CDR3 here is CASSSGLAGYEQYF. CDR3 nucleotides: TGTGCCAGCAGTTCCGGACTAGCGGGGTACGAGCAGTACTTC.

The chain has TRBV6-1 and TRBJ1-5; D is unclear. Between the trimmed V and J ends, which lost 4 bases and 0 bases, there was a span of 10 bases. The CDR3 length is 15 residues. The V gene's germline CDR1 is MNHNS and CDR2 SASEGT. The CDR3 DNA follows: TGTGCCAGCAGTGGGACGGGTAATAGCAATCAGCCCCAGCATTTT. It yields the protein CASSGTGNSNQPQHF.

The V gene is TRBV27, the J gene TRBJ1-1, with D perhaps TRBD1 (5 bases). V lost 2 bases and J 5 bases, leaving 12 bases between the germline ends. The V gene's germline CDR1 is MNHEY and CDR2 SMNVEV (reference sequence). The CDR3 has 14 residues. The CDR3 here is CASSLQGMLTEAFF. CDR3 DNA sequence: TGTGCCAGCAGTTTACAGGGAATGCTTACTGAAGCTTTCTTT.

The chain uses TRBV7-2 and TRBJ1-6; the D is unclear. In germline, CDR1 is SGHTA, CDR2 FQGNSA. V was shortened by 4 bases and J by 3 bases, with 10 bases between the two germline ends. CDR3 length: 15 amino acids. CDR3 bases: TGTGCCAGCAGCTCACAACGAGGCTATAATTCACCCCTCCACTTT. Protein product: CASSSQRGYNSPLHF. The full variable domain, rest sourced from reference TRBV7-2 and TRBJ1-6, is GAGVSQSPSNKVTEKGKDVELRCDPISGHTALYWYRQSLGQGLEFLIYFQGNSAPDKSGLPSDRFSAERTGGSVSTLTIQRTQQEDSAVYLCASSSQRGYNSPLHFGNGTRLTVT.

This chain connects TRBV7-9 to TRBJ2-2, with 9 bases identical to TRBD2. This CDR3 region has 17 residues. Germline CDR1 reads SEHNR; CDR2 reads FQNEAQ (reference sequence). With V trimmed by 5 bases and J by 8 bases, 15 bases remained unmatched. CDR3 region: CASSPPLRLAVKGELFF. In DNA form, the CDR3 reads TGTGCCAGCAGCCCACCCCTCCGACTAGCGGTTAAGGGGGAGCTGTTTTTT.

There are a few counts of this clonotype. The V and J genes are TRBV5-8 and TRBJ1-1; TRBD1 matches 8 bases. The CDR3 length is 14 residues. Germline CDR1 and CDR2: SGHTS and YDEGEE. After removal of 3 bases from V and 2 bases from J, the junction contained 3 bases not matched to a gene. CDR3 sequence (DNA): TGTGCCAGCAGCTCTGGACAGGGCAACACTGAAGCTTTCTTT. Translated, it gives CASSSGQGNTEAFF.

This clonotype was seen a few times. This rearrangement joins TRBV6-2 or TRBV6-3 to TRBJ2-7, with D tentatively TRBD1 or TRBD2 (5 bases each). V lost 0 bases and J 4 bases, leaving 25 bases between the germline ends. In germline, CDR1 is MNHEY, CDR2 SVGEGT. This CDR3 is built from 19 residues. The CDR3 DNA is TGTGCCAGCAGTTACTCCCCTTTAGGGACCCTGGGGAGTCAGTACGAGCAGTACTTC. The encoded protein is CASSYSPLGTLGSQYEQYF.